These T cell receptor beta chains were read from a single sample in a study of blood T cell repertoires in COVID-19. Data came from immunoSEQ multiplex PCR; TCRdb stores just in-frame clones and leaves some out. In the table there are about 190,000 clones, around 91% of which are singletons. Sample: peripheral blood. All receptors derive from a man aged 45-60 years with acute or convalescent COVID-19. Each CDR3 is given with its conserved first and last residue. Each record gives: J gene, clone size, V gene, D gene, CDR3 protein, CDR3 DNA. A D gene is named only where the DNA matches it firmly. The size entry is marked missing in some rows and otherwise reads once, few, many or a size class.

TRBJ1-1 | . | TRBV7-3 | . | CASSSSPGITEAFF | TGTGCCAGCAGCTCGTCCCCAGGCATCACTGAAGCTTTCTTT
TRBJ1-5 | . | TRBV28 | TRBD1 | CASSTGQGVQPQHF | TGTGCCAGCAGTACCGGACAGGGCGTTCAGCCCCAGCATTTT
TRBJ2-5 | . | TRBV10-3 | TRBD1 | CAISRTGGRETQYF | TGTGCCATCAGTAGGACAGGGGGCCGTGAGACCCAGTACTTC
TRBJ2-7 | . | TRBV27 | . | CASSFSGSYEQYF | TGTGCCAGCAGTTTTTCGGGGTCCTACGAGCAGTACTTC
TRBJ2-3 | . | TRBV10-2 | TRBD2 | CASSRDYTDTQYF | TGCGCCAGCAGTCGGGACTACACAGATACGCAGTATTTT
TRBJ1-1 | . | TRBV5-4 | . | CASSLGGQGATEAFF | TGTGCCAGCAGCTTGGGGGGGCAGGGTGCCACTGAAGCTTTCTTT
TRBJ1-1 | . | TRBV7-2 | . | CASSLDFSAATEAFF | TGTGCCAGCAGCTTAGATTTTTCGGCGGCCACTGAAGCTTTCTTT
TRBJ2-7 | . | TRBV24-1 | . | CATSDSSYKQYF | TGTGCCACCAGTGATTCAAGTTACAAGCAGTACTTC
TRBJ2-5 | . | TRBV7-3 | . | CASSLTLRETQYF | TGTGCCAGCAGCTTAACACTCCGGGAGACCCAGTACTTC
TRBJ1-2 | few | TRBV2 | TRBD1 | CASSPIHLGTGGARGYTF | TGTGCCAGCAGTCCAATTCACTTAGGGACAGGGGGCGCGAGGGGCTACACCTTC
TRBJ1-2 | . | TRBV9 | TRBD1 | CASSVEAGGIDGYTF | TGTGCCAGCAGCGTAGAGGCAGGGGGCATCGATGGCTACACCTTC
TRBJ1-2 | . | TRBV7-2 | TRBD1 | CASSSGTATGYTF | TGTGCCAGCAGCTCCGGGACAGCGACGGGCTACACCTTC
TRBJ1-3 | . | TRBV7-9 | TRBD1 | CASSSQGSGNTIYF | TGTGCCAGCAGCTCACAGGGGTCTGGAAACACCATATATTTT
TRBJ2-1 | . | TRBV15 | TRBD2 | CATRWLAGVGSYNEQFF | TGTGCCACCCGGTGGCTAGCGGGAGTTGGCTCCTACAATGAGCAGTTCTTC
TRBJ2-7 | . | TRBV27 | . | CASSFAGNYEQYF | TGTGCCAGCAGTTTCGCAGGGAACTACGAGCAGTACTTC
TRBJ2-6 | . | TRBV27 | . | CASSFWGPGANVLTF | TGTGCCAGCAGTTTTTGGGGGCCTGGGGCCAACGTCCTGACTTTC
TRBJ2-1 | . | TRBV7-3 | TRBD2 | CASSLIAGGYNEQFF | TGTGCCAGCAGCTTAATAGCGGGAGGCTACAATGAGCAGTTCTTC
TRBJ1-2 | . | TRBV18 | TRBD1 | CASSPFTTGTNYGYTF | TGTGCCAGCTCACCCTTTACGACAGGGACGAACTATGGCTACACCTTC
TRBJ2-1 | once | TRBV6-5 | . | CASSAGSSIYNEQFF | TGTGCCAGCAGCGCCGGGTCCTCAATATACAATGAGCAGTTCTTC
TRBJ1-4 | . | TRBV28 | . | CASSTEQNEKLFF | TGTGCCAGCAGTACCGAACAGAATGAAAAACTGTTTTTT
TRBJ2-2 | . | TRBV7-9 | TRBD1 | CASSLPGQGAKVTGELFF | TGTGCCAGCAGCTTACCGGGACAGGGGGCAAAAGTCACCGGGGAGCTGTTTTTT
TRBJ1-2 | . | TRBV28 | . | CASSLVRVLGYTF | TGTGCCAGCAGTTTAGTGAGGGTTCTTGGCTACACCTTC
TRBJ1-6 | . | TRBV28 | . | CASRLGTPGVSLHF | TGTGCCAGCAGACTTGGGACTCCTGGGGTTTCCCTCCACTTT
TRBJ1-5 | . | TRBV19 | TRBD1 | CASSMRGRIDGNQPQHF | TGTGCCAGTAGTATGAGGGGGCGGATTGACGGCAATCAGCCCCAGCATTTT
TRBJ2-3 | . | TRBV7-9 | TRBD2 | CASSLAPSSGSTDTQYF | TGTGCCAGCAGCTTAGCGCCAAGTAGCGGGTCCACAGATACGCAGTATTTT
TRBJ2-5 | . | TRBV10-3 | TRBD1 | CAISESSGTGVRTQYF | TGTGCCATCAGTGAGAGCTCCGGGACAGGGGTTCGGACCCAGTACTTC
TRBJ1-1 | . | TRBV29-1 | . | CSVGGATTEAFF | TGCAGCGTTGGAGGCGCGACTACTGAAGCTTTCTTT
TRBJ1-6 | . | TRBV7-2 | . | CASSLRPGGPNSPLHF | TGTGCCAGCAGCCTACGGCCCGGGGGACCTAATTCACCCCTCCACTTT
TRBJ2-2 | . | TRBV27 | . | CASSLIGQGNTGELFF | TGTGCCAGCAGTTTAATCGGTCAGGGGAACACCGGGGAGCTGTTTTTT
TRBJ2-1 | . | TRBV6-1 | TRBD2 | CASRELGGRAHNEQFF | TGTGCCAGCAGAGAACTGGGCGGGAGGGCCCACAATGAGCAGTTCTTC
TRBJ1-6 | . | TRBV4-1 | . | CASSQVERAAYNSPLHF | TGCGCCAGCAGCCAAGTAGAGAGGGCGGCCTATAATTCACCCCTCCACTTT
TRBJ1-1 | . | TRBV7-2 | . | CASSLRVEGEAFF | TGTGCCAGCAGCTTAAGGGTAGAGGGAGAAGCTTTCTTT
TRBJ1-5 | . | TRBV18 | . | CASSPGYGDNQPQHF | TGTGCCAGCTCACCAGGGTACGGAGATAATCAGCCCCAGCATTTT
TRBJ2-5 | . | TRBV10-1 | . | CASSESRGPAGETQYF | TGCGCCAGCAGTGAGTCCAGGGGCCCTGCCGGGGAGACCCAGTACTTC
TRBJ2-1 | . | TRBV24-1 | TRBD2 | CATSDPLAGPYNEQFF | TGTGCCACCAGTGATCCACTAGCGGGGCCCTACAATGAGCAGTTCTTC
TRBJ2-1 | few | TRBV5-5 | . | CASSPDWVEQNNEQFF | TGTGCCAGCAGCCCAGACTGGGTCGAACAAAACAATGAGCAGTTCTTC
TRBJ2-7 | . | TRBV7-2 | . | CASSLAAGPESYEQYF | TGTGCCAGCAGCTTAGCGGCGGGACCTGAGTCCTACGAGCAGTACTTC
TRBJ2-3 | . | TRBV5-4 | TRBD1 | CASSSGQGWDTQYF | TGTGCCAGCAGTTCGGGACAGGGGTGGGATACGCAGTATTTT
TRBJ2-1 | . | TRBV20-1 | TRBD2 | CSASGGRGRNEQFF | TGCAGTGCTAGTGGCGGGAGGGGTAGGAATGAGCAGTTCTTC
TRBJ1-6 | . | TRBV5-6 | . | CASSFRGTNSPLHF | TGTGCCAGCAGCTTTAGGGGGACTAATTCACCCCTCCACTTT
TRBJ1-4 | . | TRBV28 | TRBD1 | CASRGGTGIEKLFF | TGTGCCAGCAGGGGAGGGACAGGGATTGAAAAACTGTTTTTT
TRBJ1-2 | . | TRBV28 | . | CASSLSRNYGYTF | TGTGCCAGCAGCCTTAGTAGAAACTATGGCTACACCTTC
TRBJ2-3 | . | TRBV6-4 | . | CASSDTGSYTDTQYF | TGTGCCAGCAGTGACACGGGGTCCTACACAGATACGCAGTATTTT
TRBJ2-6 | . | TRBV7-9 | TRBD1 | CASSSGQVFSGANVLTF | TGTGCCAGCAGCTCGGGACAGGTTTTCTCTGGGGCCAACGTCCTGACTTTC
TRBJ1-2 | . | TRBV2 | TRBD1 | CASRASTGGISGYTF | TGTGCCAGCAGGGCTTCGACAGGGGGCATATCGGGCTACACCTTC
TRBJ1-6 | . | TRBV6-5 | . | CASSPSPWGNSPLHF | TGTGCCAGCAGTCCAAGTCCCTGGGGCAATTCACCCCTCCACTTT
TRBJ1-1 | once | TRBV19 | . | CASSTGPAGTEAFF | TGTGCCAGTAGTACGGGACCGGCGGGGACTGAAGCTTTCTTT
TRBJ2-7 | . | TRBV25-1 | . | CARPPRGPSYEQYF | TGTGCCAGACCGCCCAGGGGTCCATCCTACGAGCAGTACTTC
TRBJ1-1 | once | TRBV5-1 | TRBD1 | CASSPGQGLMNTEAFF | TGCGCCAGCAGCCCCGGACAGGGTTTAATGAACACTGAAGCTTTCTTT
TRBJ1-5 | . | TRBV27 | . | CASQGSVDQPQHF | TGTGCCAGCCAGGGTTCCGTTGATCAGCCCCAGCATTTT
TRBJ2-7 | . | TRBV11-2 | . | CASSAGRLVYEQYF | TGTGCCAGCAGCGCTGGGAGGTTGGTTTACGAGCAGTACTTC
TRBJ2-3 | . | TRBV7-2 | TRBD2 | CASTPTGGAPDTQYF | TGTGCCAGCACCCCTACGGGGGGGGCCCCAGATACGCAGTATTTT
TRBJ2-5 | . | TRBV7-9 | . | CASSLRVVETQYF | TGTGCCAGCAGCTTGCGGGTTGTGGAGACCCAGTACTTC
TRBJ1-2 | . | TRBV10-3 | . | CAISELQKEYGYTF | TGTGCCATCAGTGAGTTACAGAAGGAATATGGCTACACCTTC
TRBJ1-5 | . | TRBV28 | TRBD1 | CASSSFGTGDRSNQPQHF | TGTGCCAGCAGTTCGTTCGGGACAGGGGATCGAAGCAATCAGCCCCAGCATTTT